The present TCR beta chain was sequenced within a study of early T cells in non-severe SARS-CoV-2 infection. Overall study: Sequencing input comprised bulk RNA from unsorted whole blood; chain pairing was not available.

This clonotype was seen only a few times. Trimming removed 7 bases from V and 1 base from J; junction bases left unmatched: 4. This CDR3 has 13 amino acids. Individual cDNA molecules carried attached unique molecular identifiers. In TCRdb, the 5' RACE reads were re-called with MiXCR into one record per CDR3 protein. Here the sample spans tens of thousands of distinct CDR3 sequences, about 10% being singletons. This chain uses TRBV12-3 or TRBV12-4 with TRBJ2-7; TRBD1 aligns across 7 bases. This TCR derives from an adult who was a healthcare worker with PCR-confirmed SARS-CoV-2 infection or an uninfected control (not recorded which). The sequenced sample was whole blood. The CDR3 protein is CASMGTVSYEQYF. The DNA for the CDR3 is TGTGCCAGCATGGGGACAGTGTCCTACGAGCAGTACTTC.